This is a list of T cell receptor beta chains from one sample in a study of blood T cell repertoires in COVID-19. TCRdb keeps only in-frame clones here, not all; method: immunoSEQ multiplex PCR. The data contain around 150,000 clones, roughly 73% of them singletons. Source material: peripheral blood. Source of these receptors: a woman in her forties or fifties with active or convalescent COVID-19. Each CDR3 is given with its conserved first and last residue. A D gene is named only where the DNA matches it firmly. Where a row states a size, it is once, few, many or the class of an expanded clone; other rows omit it.

V	D	J	size	CDR3	DNA
TRBV6-5	.	TRBJ1-2	.	CASSPGIGYGYTF	TGTGCCAGCAGTCCAGGGATTGGTTATGGCTACACCTTC
TRBV7-6	TRBD1	TRBJ1-1	few	CASSLRPRPGQGAMNTEAFF	TGTGCCAGCAGCCTACGGCCGCGCCCGGGACAGGGAGCGATGAACACTGAAGCTTTCTTT
TRBV7-9	TRBD2	TRBJ2-7	.	CASSPGTSVRRSSEQYF	TGTGCCAGCAGCCCCGGGACTAGCGTACGGCGCTCGTCCGAGCAGTACTTC
TRBV18	.	TRBJ2-1	.	CASSPLSSGNSYNEQFF	TGTGCCAGCTCACCTCTTAGCTCGGGTAACTCCTACAATGAGCAGTTCTTC
TRBV14	TRBD1	TRBJ1-2	.	CASSHGDRGNGYTF	TGTGCCAGCAGCCATGGGGACAGGGGAAACGGCTACACCTTC
TRBV20-1	TRBD2	TRBJ2-1	.	CSASGGLAGGRGNEQFF	TGCAGTGCTAGTGGGGGACTAGCGGGAGGGCGGGGCAATGAGCAGTTCTTC
TRBV3-1/TRBV3-2	.	TRBJ1-1	.	CASSLPTPGGSEAFF	TGTGCCAGCAGCCTACCTACGCCCGGTGGTTCTGAAGCTTTCTTT
TRBV28	TRBD2	TRBJ2-7	.	CASTLLGSGRSSSYEQYF	TGTGCCAGCACTCTTTTGGGTAGCGGGAGGTCTAGCTCCTACGAGCAGTACTTC
TRBV19	.	TRBJ1-5	.	CASSSGTLSNQPQHF	TGTGCCAGTAGTTCCGGGACACTTAGCAATCAGCCCCAGCATTTT
TRBV2	TRBD2	TRBJ2-3	once	CASSERGGRGTQYF	TGTGCCAGCAGTGAGCGGGGGGGCCGGGGTACGCAGTATTTT
TRBV30	.	TRBJ2-1	.	CAWSTGTSSYNEQFF	TGTGCCTGGAGTACGGGGACAAGCTCCTACAATGAGCAGTTCTTC
TRBV21-1	.	TRBJ2-7	.	CASSCAPGTICSYEQYF	TGTGCCAGCAGCTGTGCCCCCGGGACAATTTGCTCCTACGAGCAGTACTTC
TRBV9	.	TRBJ2-2	.	CASSAQTGELFF	TGTGCCAGCAGCGCCCAGACCGGGGAGCTGTTTTTT
TRBV27	.	TRBJ1-1	.	CASSFRLNTEAFF	TGTGCCAGCAGTTTTAGATTGAACACTGAAGCTTTCTTT
TRBV7-9	.	TRBJ2-7	.	CASSFFTTEPYEQYF	TGTGCCAGCAGCTTCTTTACGACAGAGCCCTACGAGCAGTACTTC
TRBV4-2	.	TRBJ1-5	.	CASSPDGTTNQPQHF	TGTGCCAGCAGCCCGGACGGGACAACTAATCAGCCCCAGCATTTT
TRBV7-3	.	TRBJ2-1	.	CASSHPRQGQFF	TGTGCCAGCAGCCACCCCCGGCAGGGGCAGTTCTTC
TRBV5-1	TRBD2	TRBJ2-3	.	CASSLRGGPDTQYF	TGCGCCAGCAGCTTGCGGGGGGGCCCAGATACGCAGTATTTT
TRBV5-4	.	TRBJ1-2	.	CASSLAGDRYGYTF	TGTGCCAGCAGCTTGGCAGGGGACCGCTATGGCTACACCTTC
TRBV18	.	TRBJ1-2	once	CASSPRQELNYGYTF	TGTGCCAGCTCACCACGACAGGAGTTAAACTATGGCTACACCTTC
TRBV18	.	TRBJ1-1	.	CASSPRRLNTEAFF	TGTGCCAGCTCACCCAGGCGTTTGAACACTGAAGCTTTCTTT
TRBV7-2	.	TRBJ2-1	.	CASSLALIPLETYNEQFF	TGTGCCAGCAGCTTAGCGTTAATCCCGCTAGAAACCTACAATGAGCAGTTCTTC
TRBV29-1	.	TRBJ2-1	once	CSVGGDPYNEQFF	TGCAGCGTTGGCGGGGACCCCTACAATGAGCAGTTCTTC
TRBV2	TRBD2	TRBJ2-3	.	CASSEDGWASGADTQYF	TGTGCCAGCAGTGAAGACGGCTGGGCTAGCGGGGCAGATACGCAGTATTTT
TRBV5-5	TRBD1	TRBJ1-2	.	CASSRTGDGYTF	TGTGCCAGCAGCCGGACAGGGGATGGCTACACCTTC
TRBV30	TRBD1	TRBJ1-4	.	CAWSGGTGQFEKLFF	TGTGCCTGGAGTGGTGGGACAGGTCAATTTGAAAAACTGTTTTTT
TRBV4-1	.	TRBJ2-3	.	CASSQENRDPDTQYF	TGCGCCAGCAGCCAAGAGAACAGGGATCCAGATACGCAGTATTTT
TRBV5-1	TRBD1	TRBJ2-7	.	CASSIWTGGDEQYF	TGCGCCAGCAGCATTTGGACAGGGGGGGACGAGCAGTACTTC
TRBV27	TRBD2	TRBJ2-3	.	CASGVSGWTDTQYF	TGTGCCAGCGGGGTTAGCGGGTGGACAGATACGCAGTATTTT
TRBV7-2	.	TRBJ2-7	.	CASSLALQYEQYF	TGTGCCAGCAGCTTAGCGTTACAATACGAGCAGTACTTC
TRBV7-8	.	TRBJ2-7	few	CASSLGPASSYEQYF	TGTGCCAGCAGCTTAGGGCCAGCGAGCTCCTACGAGCAGTACTTC
TRBV7-4	TRBD1	TRBJ1-5	.	CASSLWDRGTLSNQPQHF	TGTGCCAGCAGCTTATGGGACAGGGGAACCCTTAGCAATCAGCCCCAGCATTTT
TRBV7-2	TRBD1	TRBJ1-5	.	CASSHGTGNSNQPQHF	TGTGCCAGCAGCCATGGGACAGGGAACTCCAATCAGCCCCAGCATTTT
TRBV4-3	TRBD2	TRBJ2-3	.	CASSQRLAGVGVDTQYF	TGCGCCAGCAGCCAAAGACTAGCGGGAGTCGGGGTAGATACGCAGTATTTT
TRBV3-1/TRBV3-2	.	TRBJ1-1	many	CASSHTTPGWTEAFF	TGTGCCAGCAGCCACACCACCCCCGGGTGGACTGAAGCTTTCTTT
TRBV23-1	.	TRBJ1-3	.	CASSQSSLLSGNTIYF	TGCGCCAGCAGTCAATCGAGCCTGCTCTCTGGAAACACCATATATTTT
TRBV18	.	TRBJ2-2	.	CASSPDRTGELFF	TGTGCCAGCTCACCCGACAGGACCGGGGAGCTGTTTTTT
TRBV18	.	TRBJ2-1	few	CASSPLFGGQSSYNEQFF	TGTGCCAGCTCACCTCTTTTCGGCGGGCAGAGCTCCTACAATGAGCAGTTCTTC
TRBV3-1/TRBV3-2	.	TRBJ2-7	.	CASSSNPGSYEQYF	TGTGCCAGCTCCTCGAACCCGGGCTCCTACGAGCAGTACTTC
TRBV5-6	TRBD1	TRBJ1-5	.	CASSFRWDSGNQPQHF	TGTGCCAGCAGCTTCCGCTGGGACAGCGGCAATCAGCCCCAGCATTTT
TRBV6-5	TRBD1	TRBJ1-1	once	CASRLDRVAYTEAFF	TGTGCCAGCAGATTAGACAGGGTAGCGTACACTGAAGCTTTCTTT
TRBV30	TRBD1	TRBJ1-1	.	CAWSVGTGNTEAFF	TGTGCCTGGAGTGTAGGGACAGGGAACACTGAAGCTTTCTTT
TRBV19	TRBD2	TRBJ2-1	.	CASSIGELADNEQFF	TGTGCCAGTAGTATAGGGGAACTAGCGGACAATGAGCAGTTCTTC
TRBV19	TRBD2	TRBJ2-6	.	CASSIREGSGGSGANVLTF	TGTGCCAGTAGTATTAGGGAGGGGAGTGGAGGCTCTGGGGCCAACGTCCTGACTTTC
TRBV7-9	TRBD1	TRBJ1-4	few	CASSPGQGATNEKLFF	TGTGCCAGCAGCCCCGGACAGGGGGCAACTAATGAAAAACTGTTTTTT
TRBV19	.	TRBJ1-1	.	CASSTGGRGPNTEAFF	TGTGCCAGTAGTACGGGAGGCAGGGGCCCGAACACTGAAGCTTTCTTT
TRBV5-6	TRBD1	TRBJ2-2	few	CASSFGTGVTGELFF	TGTGCCAGCAGCTTTGGGACAGGGGTCACCGGGGAGCTGTTTTTT
TRBV6-6	TRBD1	TRBJ1-2	.	CASRRGQGDYGYTF	TGTGCCAGCAGGAGGGGGCAAGGGGACTATGGCTACACCTTC
TRBV4-2	.	TRBJ2-3	.	CASSQNPSGRGGPPDTQYF	TGTGCCAGCAGCCAAAATCCATCTGGGAGGGGGGGACCCCCGGATACGCAGTATTTT
TRBV16	TRBD2	TRBJ2-5	.	CASSPSGGRGETQYF	TGTGCCAGCAGCCCGTCCGGCGGGAGAGGTGAGACCCAGTACTTC
TRBV2	.	TRBJ1-6	.	CASSLSGGLISPLHF	TGTGCCAGCAGCCTGTCCGGGGGGCTAATTTCACCCCTCCACTTT
TRBV9	.	TRBJ1-2	.	CASSTSRIGVLDYGYTF	TGTGCCAGCAGCACCTCGAGAATAGGGGTTTTGGACTATGGCTACACCTTC
TRBV7-3	TRBD2	TRBJ2-3	.	CASSLQGGGTDTQYF	TGTGCCAGCAGCTTACAGGGAGGGGGCACAGATACGCAGTATTTT
TRBV5-8	.	TRBJ1-2	.	CASSLQRLYGYTF	TGTGCCAGCAGCTTGCAGAGGCTCTATGGCTACACCTTC
TRBV5-4	.	TRBJ1-3	.	CASSLGGGAAGNTIYF	TGTGCCAGCAGCTTGGGCGGCGGGGCGGCTGGAAACACCATATATTTT
TRBV7-9	.	TRBJ2-7	once	CASSLAQGGHEQYF	TGTGCCAGCAGCTTAGCCCAGGGGGGCCACGAGCAGTACTTC
TRBV4-3	.	TRBJ2-1	.	CASSQGKAAYNEQFF	TGCGCCAGCAGCCAAGGGAAGGCAGCGTACAATGAGCAGTTCTTC
TRBV6-2/TRBV6-3	.	TRBJ2-4	.	CASSYSFSQAIQYF	TGTGCCAGCAGTTACTCGTTTTCCCAAGCCATTCAGTACTTC
TRBV11-2	.	TRBJ2-3	.	CASRPSSVRGDTQYF	TGTGCCAGCAGGCCCTCTAGCGTCCGGGGAGATACGCAGTATTTT
TRBV7-9	.	TRBJ2-7	.	CASSGKDNSYEQYF	TGTGCCAGCAGCGGAAAGGACAACTCCTACGAGCAGTACTTC